This TCR beta chain was obtained from a study of response to subunit inactivated influenza vaccine. TCRdb re-derived calls from the RT-PCR reads in MiXCR, one entry per CDR3 protein. The table lists hundreds of thousands of distinct CDR3 sequences, 15% to 18% of them singletons, with 11% in the top ten. The V gene lost 6 bases and the J gene lost 3 bases, with 11 bases spanning the gap. This CDR3 has 14 amino acids. Germline-derived CDR1 and CDR2 are SGHTA and FQGNSA. This TCR was sampled from a man between 45 and 60 years old who received an inactivated influenza vaccine. V and J are TRBV7-2 and TRBJ2-2, with a weak D call TRBD1 (6 bases). The sample was PBMCs from blood, taken about 13 days after vaccination. CDR3 sequence: CASRGGSDTGELFF. For the CDR3, the DNA is TGTGCCAGCAGAGGGGGTTCGGACACCGGGGAGCTGTTTTTT.